One T cell receptor beta chain is described in this entry. In the PCR, 60 Vbeta and 13 Jbeta primers were used. Generated by immunoSEQ multiplex PCR, the TCRdb table keeps only in-frame clones and is missing some. The sample holds 120,000 or so clones, 55% to 75% seen once. The CDR3 has 16 residues. From germline, CDR1 is SQVTM and CDR2 ANQGSEA. Unmatched junction bases numbered 17, after V lost 6 bases and J lost 5 bases. This sample was included in a study of cytomegalovirus exposure and HLA in healthy donors. Background on the study: An analysis done earlier identified approximately 120 million unique TCR beta sequences from 200 million or so T cells.

Each donor's status was that of a healthy bone marrow donor. Material: PBMCs. This receptor was obtained from a young man in good health and CMV-seropositive. V and J are TRBV29-1 and TRBJ2-3; TRBD2 matches at 7 bases. The CDR3 spells CSVAPRGGGSGDTQYF. The CDR3 region has the DNA TGCAGCGTCGCCCCCAGAGGAGGCGGGAGTGGAGATACGCAGTATTTT.